These T cell receptor beta chains were read from a single sample in a study of blood T cell repertoires in COVID-19. Sequenced by immunoSEQ multiplex PCR; TCRdb stores in-frame clones only, minus some. Of 360,000 or so clones detected, just under 90% appear once; the ten largest clones hold 1.7%. Sequenced: PBMCs or T cells enriched from blood (not recorded which). These receptors came from a woman younger than 45 who had recovered from COVID-19. CDR3s include the opening cysteine and the closing phenylalanine or tryptophan. D genes are given only for firm matches. Some rows have no size entry. The others give once, few or many, or a class for an expanded clone.

J: TRBJ2-2; D: .; size: .; V: TRBV2; DNA: TGTGCCAGCAGTGGGGCAGGGGTGAACACCGGGGAGCTGTTTTTT; CDR3: CASSGAGVNTGELFF
J: TRBJ2-3; D: TRBD2; size: .; V: TRBV27; DNA: TGTGCCAGCAGCCCCAGATGGACTAGTAGCCCAGATACGCAGTATTTT; CDR3: CASSPRWTSSPDTQYF
J: TRBJ2-7; D: TRBD2; size: .; V: TRBV5-4; DNA: TGTGCCAGCAGCCACGGCGGGGGAGACGGATACGAGCAGTACTTC; CDR3: CASSHGGGDGYEQYF
J: TRBJ2-7; D: TRBD2; size: .; V: TRBV9; DNA: TGTGCCAGCAGCGTAGGCGGGAGCGGGGGCAAGTCATACGAGCAGTACTTC; CDR3: CASSVGGSGGKSYEQYF
J: TRBJ1-2; D: TRBD1; size: .; V: TRBV5-6; DNA: TGTGCCAGCAGCCTAGACAGGGGGGGCTACACCTTC; CDR3: CASSLDRGGYTF
J: TRBJ1-4; D: TRBD1; size: once; V: TRBV25-1; DNA: TGTGCCAGCAGACAGGGGGCGGTTGAAAAACTGTTTTTT; CDR3: CASRQGAVEKLFF
J: TRBJ1-5; D: .; size: .; V: TRBV2; DNA: TGTGCCAGCACGGGATTGGGCAATCAGCCCCAGCATTTT; CDR3: CASTGLGNQPQHF
J: TRBJ2-1; D: TRBD2; size: .; V: TRBV5-4; DNA: TGTGCCAGCAGCCACTGGGGTAGCGGGGGGGGCGGCTCCTACAATGAGCAGTTCTTC; CDR3: CASSHWGSGGGGSYNEQFF
J: TRBJ2-7; D: .; size: .; V: TRBV28; DNA: TGTGCCAGCCTTGGACTAATCACCTACGAGCAGTACTTC; CDR3: CASLGLITYEQYF
J: TRBJ2-1; D: .; size: .; V: TRBV7-8; DNA: TGTGCCAGCAGCTTAGGGGGTCCAGCGGTCGTCTCCTACAATGAGCAGTTCTTC; CDR3: CASSLGGPAVVSYNEQFF
J: TRBJ2-3; D: TRBD2; size: .; V: TRBV14; DNA: TGTGCCAGCAGCGGACTAGCGGGGGTCACAGATACGCAGTATTTT; CDR3: CASSGLAGVTDTQYF
J: TRBJ1-3; D: .; size: .; V: TRBV18; DNA: TGTGCCAGCTCACCCCATCCGACAGGATCATTCTCTGGAAACACCATATATTTT; CDR3: CASSPHPTGSFSGNTIYF
J: TRBJ2-2; D: TRBD1; size: .; V: TRBV12-5; DNA: TGTGCTAGTGGTTTGACGACAGGGGGAGCTGGCGGGGAGCTGTTTTTT; CDR3: CASGLTTGGAGGELFF
J: TRBJ2-7; D: TRBD2; size: .; V: TRBV27; DNA: TGTGCCAGCAGTTTTGCTCTAGCGGGGAACTCCTACGAGCAGTACTTC; CDR3: CASSFALAGNSYEQYF
J: TRBJ2-1; D: TRBD2; size: .; V: TRBV6-4; DNA: TGTGCCAGCAGTGATCAGCGGGACTCCTACAATGAGCAGTTCTTC; CDR3: CASSDQRDSYNEQFF
J: TRBJ2-2; D: TRBD2; size: .; V: TRBV7-3; DNA: TGTGCCAGCAGCTTAACGGGTCTAGCGGCAAACACCGGGGAGCTGTTTTTT; CDR3: CASSLTGLAANTGELFF
J: TRBJ1-4; D: TRBD1; size: .; V: TRBV27; DNA: TGTGCCAGCAGTTCATTGACAGGGACGGTAGTGCCTAATGAAAAACTGTTTTTT; CDR3: CASSSLTGTVVPNEKLFF
J: TRBJ1-4; D: TRBD1; size: .; V: TRBV4-1; DNA: TGCGCCAGCTCCCTACAGGGGCGGACTAATGAAAAACTGTTTTTT; CDR3: CASSLQGRTNEKLFF
J: TRBJ1-1; D: .; size: .; V: TRBV5-1; DNA: TGCGCCAGCAGCATACAGGAGAACACTGAAGCTTTCTTT; CDR3: CASSIQENTEAFF
J: TRBJ1-4; D: .; size: .; V: TRBV9; DNA: TGTGCCAGCAGCGTCTCAGGGACAACTAATGAAAAACTGTTTTTT; CDR3: CASSVSGTTNEKLFF
J: TRBJ2-7; D: TRBD2; size: .; V: TRBV19; DNA: TGTGCCAGTAGTCTCCGACTAGCGGAACACGAGCAGTACTTC; CDR3: CASSLRLAEHEQYF
J: TRBJ1-2; D: .; size: .; V: TRBV2; DNA: TGTGCGCAGCCTCGGGGTAACTATGGCTACACCTTC; CDR3: CAQPRGNYGYTF
J: TRBJ1-2; D: TRBD1; size: .; V: TRBV10-3; DNA: TGTGCCATCAGTGGGACAGGGGCCACCTACAACTATGGCTACACCTTC; CDR3: CAISGTGATYNYGYTF
J: TRBJ2-7; D: .; size: .; V: TRBV29-1; DNA: TGCAGCGTTGAACTCCGCGACAGCTTCTACGAGCAGTACTTC; CDR3: CSVELRDSFYEQYF
J: TRBJ1-1; D: .; size: once; V: TRBV5-1; DNA: TGCGCCAGCAGCTCTGGACAGAGGGACACTGAAGCTTTCTTT; CDR3: CASSSGQRDTEAFF
J: TRBJ2-5; D: TRBD2; size: once; V: TRBV27; DNA: TGTGCCAGCAGTTATGAGCGGGGGTCCCAAGAGACCCAGTACTTC; CDR3: CASSYERGSQETQYF
J: TRBJ2-2; D: .; size: .; V: TRBV27; DNA: TGTGCCAGCAGTCACTGGGACACACCGAACACCGGGGAGCTGTTTTTT; CDR3: CASSHWDTPNTGELFF
J: TRBJ1-1; D: .; size: .; V: TRBV5-1; DNA: TGCGCCAGCAGCTTGGAATCGGTGAACACTGAAGCTTTCTTT; CDR3: CASSLESVNTEAFF
J: TRBJ1-3; D: TRBD1; size: .; V: TRBV28; DNA: TGTGCCAGCAGCCCCAATCGACAGGGGTGGATATCTGGGTACACCATATATTTT; CDR3: CASSPNRQGWISGYTIYF
J: TRBJ1-1; D: .; size: .; V: TRBV7-9; DNA: TGTGCCAGCAGCCTACCAGCCGGGGTGAGCACTGAAGCTTTCTTT; CDR3: CASSLPAGVSTEAFF
J: TRBJ2-1; D: .; size: .; V: TRBV30; DNA: TGTGCCGCGGGGACCAGTGCATACAATGAGCAGTTCTTC; CDR3: CAAGTSAYNEQFF
J: TRBJ1-4; D: .; size: .; V: TRBV2; DNA: TGTGCCAGCAGTCATTCGGGTGTAACTAATGAAAAACTGTTTTTT; CDR3: CASSHSGVTNEKLFF
J: TRBJ2-3; D: .; size: .; V: TRBV9; DNA: TGTGCCAGCAGCGTAGTTGAGAGATTCACAGATACGCAGTATTTT; CDR3: CASSVVERFTDTQYF
J: TRBJ2-3; D: .; size: .; V: TRBV3-1/TRBV3-2; DNA: TGTGCCAGCAGCCAAGCAACAGATACGCAGTATTTT; CDR3: CASSQATDTQYF
J: TRBJ2-1; D: TRBD2; size: .; V: TRBV11-2; DNA: TGTGCCAGCAGCTTAGGGACTAGTCGGGATGAGCAGTTCTTC; CDR3: CASSLGTSRDEQFF
J: TRBJ2-3; D: TRBD2; size: .; V: TRBV7-2; DNA: TGTGCCAGCAGCCAACGGACTAGCGGGGCTAGCACAGATACGCAGTATTTT; CDR3: CASSQRTSGASTDTQYF